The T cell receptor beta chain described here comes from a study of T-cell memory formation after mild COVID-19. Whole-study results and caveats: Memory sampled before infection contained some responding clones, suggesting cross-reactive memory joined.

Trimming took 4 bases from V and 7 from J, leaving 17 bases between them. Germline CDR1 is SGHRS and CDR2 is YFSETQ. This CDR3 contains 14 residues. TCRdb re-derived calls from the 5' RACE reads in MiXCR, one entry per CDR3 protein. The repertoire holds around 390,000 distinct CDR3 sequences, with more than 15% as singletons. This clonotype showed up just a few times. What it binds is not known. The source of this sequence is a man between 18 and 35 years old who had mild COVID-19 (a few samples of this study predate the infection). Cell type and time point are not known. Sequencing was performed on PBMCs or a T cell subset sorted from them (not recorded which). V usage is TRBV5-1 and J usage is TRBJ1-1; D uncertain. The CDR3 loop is CASSPSWAADEAFF. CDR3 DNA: TGCGCCAGCAGCCCCAGTTGGGCGGCTGATGAAGCTTTCTTT.